The rows below give T cell receptor beta chains drawn from one sample of a study of molecular identifiers for immune sequencing clone quantification. TCRdb ran MiXCR on the PCR reads and lists one entry per CDR3 protein. The table has a few hundred thousand distinct CDR3 sequences, about 22% seen once. Sequencing was performed on naive CD8+ T cells from blood, with Jurkat cell RNA spiked in. The source of these receptors is a human donor in good health. Some libraries in this study had Jurkat cell RNA spiked in. Both conserved end residues are part of each CDR3. A D gene is named only where the DNA matches it firmly. Expanded clones get a size class; other rows say once, few or many, or leave the size out.

V gene,J gene,CDR3 length,clone size,D gene,CDR3 DNA,CDR3 protein
TRBV7-9,TRBJ2-7,15,.,.,TGTGCCAGCAGCTTAGTTGGGCAGTACTACTACGAGCAGTACTTC,CASSLVGQYYYEQYF
TRBV11-2,TRBJ2-3,15,many,.,TGTGCCAGCAGCTTAGATGAACAGGGCACAGATACGCAGTATTTT,CASSLDEQGTDTQYF
TRBV6-6,TRBJ1-1,15,.,.,TGTGCCAGCAGTTCGGGAGTATGGGGCGCGGGTGAAGCTTTCTTT,CASSSGVWGAGEAFF
TRBV29-1,TRBJ2-3,15,many,TRBD2,TGCAGCGTTGCCCGCGGGAGTACTAGCACAGATACGCAGTATTTT,CSVARGSTSTDTQYF
TRBV6-5,TRBJ2-7,15,many,TRBD2,TGTGCCAGCAGTTCCCCGGGGCAGGGAGGGTACGAGCAGTACTTC,CASSSPGQGGYEQYF
TRBV2,TRBJ2-3,13,many,.,TGTGCCAGCTCGCTCACAGACACAGATACGCAGTATTTT,CASSLTDTDTQYF
TRBV11-2,TRBJ2-2,12,.,.,TGTGCCAGCAGGGTGAACACCGGGGAGCTGTTTTTT,CASRVNTGELFF
TRBV6-6,TRBJ2-3,15,many,TRBD2,TGTGCCAGCAGTTACCCCCAGCGGGGGGATAATACGCAGTATTTT,CASSYPQRGDNTQYF
TRBV9,TRBJ2-7,15,.,.,TGTGCCAGCAGCGTAGACGGGGATAGTTTGGACGAGCAGTACTTC,CASSVDGDSLDEQYF
TRBV12-3/TRBV12-4,TRBJ2-1,16,few,.,TGTGCCAGCAGTTTCCCCTACTCGAGCTCCTACAATGAGCAGTTCTTC,CASSFPYSSSYNEQFF
TRBV7-9,TRBJ1-3,16,.,.,TGTGCCAGCAGGCCCGCTCTCACGGACTCTGGAAACACCATATATTTT,CASRPALTDSGNTIYF
TRBV24-1,TRBJ2-2,17,few,TRBD2,TGTGCCACCAGTGTGACTTACGGAGCGGGAGGCTCCGGGGAGCTGTTTTTT,CATSVTYGAGGSGELFF
TRBV28,TRBJ1-5,16,.,.,TGTGCCAGCAGTTTCATCCAGGGATATAGCAATCAGCCCCAGCATTTT,CASSFIQGYSNQPQHF
TRBV6-2/TRBV6-3,TRBJ2-1,11,many,.,TGTGCCAGCAGTCCCGGCCAGGAGCAGTTCTTC,CASSPGQEQFF
TRBV3-1,TRBJ2-3,15,once,TRBD1,TGTGCCAGCAGCCCGGGGACAGGGGGTTCAGATACGCAGTATTTT,CASSPGTGGSDTQYF
TRBV7-9,TRBJ2-7,15,many,.,TGTGCCAGCAGCTTAGTTGGGACGGAAGCCTACGAGCAGTACTTC,CASSLVGTEAYEQYF
TRBV6-5,TRBJ2-7,14,.,.,TGTGCCAGCAGTTACTCGGGTAGGGTTTACGAGCAGTACTTC,CASSYSGRVYEQYF
TRBV7-2,TRBJ2-5,13,many,.,TGTGCCAGCAGCTTATGGTCAGAAGAGACCCAGTACTTC,CASSLWSEETQYF
TRBV4-1,TRBJ1-6,13,many,.,TGCGCCAGCAGCCAAGATTTAAGTTCACCCCTCCACTTT,CASSQDLSSPLHF
TRBV28,TRBJ1-1,16,few,.,TGTGCCAGCAGTTTTAGCCGGGGGCCCTTGAACACTGAAGCTTTCTTT,CASSFSRGPLNTEAFF
TRBV29-1,TRBJ2-3,13,many,TRBD1,TGCAGCGTTGAACTGGGACAGGGGGGTACGCAGTATTTT,CSVELGQGGTQYF
TRBV7-8,TRBJ2-2,16,.,TRBD1,TGTGCCAGCAGCTTAGCCCCGACAGGGGGGGCCGGGGAGCTGTTTTTT,CASSLAPTGGAGELFF
TRBV7-9,TRBJ1-6,15,.,.,TGTGCCAGCAGCACTTCGACAGAACCTAATTCACCCCTCCACTTT,CASSTSTEPNSPLHF
TRBV6-6,TRBJ1-2,18,.,TRBD1,TGTGCCAGCAGTTACTCGATGGAGGGGGCGCTTAGAAACTATGGCTACACCTTC,CASSYSMEGALRNYGYTF
TRBV28,TRBJ2-7,14,.,TRBD2,TGTGCCAGCAGTTTACTAGCGGGAGTCTACGAGCAGTACTTC,CASSLLAGVYEQYF
TRBV7-2,TRBJ2-2,15,many,.,TGTGCCAGCAGCCCGCGACCGTACCCCACCGGGGAGCTGTTTTTT,CASSPRPYPTGELFF
TRBV20-1,TRBJ2-3,17,.,.,TGCAGTGCCACACGGTGGGCGCGGGGGCCCAGCACAGATACGCAGTATTTT,CSATRWARGPSTDTQYF
TRBV28,TRBJ2-1,14,few,.,TGTGCCAGCAGTTTGGAAGGGGTCTACAATGAGCAGTTCTTC,CASSLEGVYNEQFF
TRBV27,TRBJ1-3,15,few,.,TGTGCCAGCAGCCTGACAAGTCTCTCTGGAAACACCATATATTTT,CASSLTSLSGNTIYF
TRBV27,TRBJ1-5,15,many,.,TGTGCCAGCAGCCAGGGCGAGACGGGAAATCAGCCCCAGCATTTT,CASSQGETGNQPQHF
TRBV5-1,TRBJ1-2,15,.,TRBD1,TGCGCCAGCAGCCGAACGACAGGGATCGGCTATGGCTACACCTTC,CASSRTTGIGYGYTF
TRBV7-2,TRBJ2-7,14,few,.,TGTGCCAGCAGCTTAGCGGGGGGCCCATACGAGCAGTGCTTC,CASSLAGGPYEQCF
TRBV7-6,TRBJ1-1,16,.,.,TGTGCCAGCAGCTTCTTCGCGGGGGAAGTTGACACTGAAGCTTTCTTT,CASSFFAGEVDTEAFF